The rows below give T cell receptor beta chains drawn from one sample of a study of metastatic and nonmetastatic thyroid tumors. Through MiXCR, TCRdb re-clonotyped the PCR reads. The sample shows over 65,000 clones, under 15% of them seen only once. The sample comprised tumor tissue. These receptors were collected from a female donor with papillary thyroid cancer or a benign thyroid nodule (not recorded which). Some clones in this sample may be carry-over from other donors' samples. Each CDR3 is given with its conserved first and last residue. A D gene is named only where the DNA matches it firmly. Only part of the rows carry a size: once, few, many, or a class if the clone is expanded.

cdr3_aa cdr3_nt j_call d_call v_call cdr3_length clone_size
CASSFAGKPGYTF TGTGCCAGCAGTTTTGCAGGCAAGCCCGGCTACACCTTC TRBJ1-2 . TRBV6-2/TRBV6-3 13 many
CAIRDSGTEAFF TGTGCCATCAGAGACAGTGGGACTGAAGCTTTCTTT TRBJ1-1 . TRBV10-3 12 many
CASGLVLPLTSGGDNEQFF TGTGCTAGTGGTTTGGTACTCCCTCTGACTAGCGGTGGAGACAATGAGCAGTTCTTC TRBJ2-1 TRBD2 TRBV12-5 19 many
CASGLREVNTDTQYF TGTGCTAGTGGTTTACGGGAGGTAAACACAGATACGCAGTATTTT TRBJ2-3 TRBD2 TRBV12-5 15 many
CSGARDRGDWGSQPQHF TGCAGTGGGGCCCGGGACAGGGGGGATTGGGGAAGTCAGCCCCAGCATTTT TRBJ1-5 TRBD1 TRBV20-1 17 many
CASSLLWSGRGYEQYF TGTGCCAGCAGCCTCCTGTGGAGCGGGAGAGGATACGAGCAGTACTTC TRBJ2-7 TRBD2 TRBV11-3 16 .
CASSLQGSYGYTF TGTGCCAGCAGTTTACAGGGTTCCTATGGCTACACCTTC TRBJ1-2 . TRBV12-3/TRBV12-4 13 .
CASSEAGPYEQYF TGTGCCAGCAGTGAGGCCGGCCCCTACGAGCAGTACTTC TRBJ2-7 . TRBV6-1 13 many
CASGRSGRGYNEQFF TGTGCTAGTGGTAGGAGCGGGAGGGGCTACAATGAGCAGTTCTTC TRBJ2-1 TRBD2 TRBV12-5 15 many
CAWSPRGTDTQYF TGTGCCTGGAGCCCTAGGGGCACAGATACGCAGTATTTT TRBJ2-3 . TRBV30 13 many
CAISDFIKGNEQFF TGTGCCATCAGCGACTTTATCAAGGGGAATGAGCAGTTCTTC TRBJ2-1 . TRBV10-3 14 .
CASRGEAYEQYF TGTGCCAGCCGAGGGGAGGCCTACGAGCAGTACTTC TRBJ2-7 . TRBV2 12 medium-sized
CASSPTWDSPLHF TGTGCCAGCTCTCCGACCTGGGATTCACCCCTCCACTTT TRBJ1-6 . TRBV18 13 many
CASSPLRPGQGIFYEQYF TGCGCCAGCAGCCCGCTAAGGCCGGGACAGGGGATTTTCTACGAGCAGTACTTC TRBJ2-7 TRBD1 TRBV4-1 18 many
CASRLIRGGGDYGYTF TGTGCCAGCAGACTAATTAGGGGGGGGGGCGACTATGGCTACACCTTC TRBJ1-2 . TRBV27 16 many
CASAWGVDEQFF TGTGCCAGCGCCTGGGGCGTCGATGAGCAGTTCTTC TRBJ2-1 . TRBV6-1 12 many
CASSVDVPPVNYGYTF TGTGCCAGCAGCGTAGATGTACCCCCGGTGAACTATGGCTACACCTTC TRBJ1-2 . TRBV9 16 many
CASSEGLANYEQYF TGTGCCAGCAGCGAGGGACTAGCCAACTACGAGCAGTACTTC TRBJ2-7 TRBD2 TRBV7-2 14 many
CASSFTGNEQFF TGTGCCAGCAGTTTCACAGGGAATGAGCAGTTCTTC TRBJ2-1 . TRBV9 12 many
CSASRGFSDGYTF TGCAGTGCTAGTAGGGGGTTCTCCGATGGCTACACCTTC TRBJ1-2 . TRBV20-1 13 many